This record covers a single T cell receptor beta chain. This entry is derived from a study of blood T cell repertoires in COVID-19. On the study more broadly: Samples taken during acute and convalescent COVID-19 were collected in the United States, Italy and Spain.

The CDR3 contains 13 residues. Per the germline V gene, CDR1 is SGHRS and CDR2 is YFSETQ. Trimming left V 4 bases short and J 7 bases short, with 12 bases between. Profiled with immunoSEQ multiplex PCR; TCRdb holds only in-frame clones, not every one. The repertoire holds 260,000 or so clones, around 84% seen once, with roughly 2.5% in the top ten. V is TRBV5-1 and J is TRBJ1-5; D perhaps matches TRBD1 (5 bases). This TCR derives from a woman aged 45-60 years who had recovered from COVID-19. Material: PBMCs or T cells enriched from blood (not recorded which). Written as DNA, the CDR3 is TGCGCCAGCAGCGTCGGAAAGGGGCAGCCCCAGCATTTT. Translating gives CASSVGKGQPQHF.